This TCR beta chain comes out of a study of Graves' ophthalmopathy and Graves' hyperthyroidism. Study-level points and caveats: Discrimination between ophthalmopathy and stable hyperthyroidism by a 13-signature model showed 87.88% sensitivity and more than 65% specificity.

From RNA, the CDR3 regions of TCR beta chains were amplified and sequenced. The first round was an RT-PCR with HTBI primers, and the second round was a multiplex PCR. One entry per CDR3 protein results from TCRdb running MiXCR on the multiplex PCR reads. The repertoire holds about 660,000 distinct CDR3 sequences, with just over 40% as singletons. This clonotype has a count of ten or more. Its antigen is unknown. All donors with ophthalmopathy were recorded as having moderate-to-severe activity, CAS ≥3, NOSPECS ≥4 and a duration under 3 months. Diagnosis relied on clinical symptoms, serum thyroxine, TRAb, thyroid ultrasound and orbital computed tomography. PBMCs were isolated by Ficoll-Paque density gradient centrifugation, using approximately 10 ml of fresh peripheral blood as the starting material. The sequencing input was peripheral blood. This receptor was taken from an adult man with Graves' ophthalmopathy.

Written as DNA, the CDR3 is TGTGCCAGCAGTGAAAGGAGCTCTGGGGCCAACGTCCTGACTTTC. Translating it yields CASSERSSGANVLTF. The rearrangement joins TRBV6-1 to TRBJ2-6; D gene ambiguous. Trimming removed 2 bases from V and 0 bases from J, with 5 bases in between. Germline-derived CDR1 and CDR2 are MNHNS and SASEGT. The CDR3 is 15 amino acids.